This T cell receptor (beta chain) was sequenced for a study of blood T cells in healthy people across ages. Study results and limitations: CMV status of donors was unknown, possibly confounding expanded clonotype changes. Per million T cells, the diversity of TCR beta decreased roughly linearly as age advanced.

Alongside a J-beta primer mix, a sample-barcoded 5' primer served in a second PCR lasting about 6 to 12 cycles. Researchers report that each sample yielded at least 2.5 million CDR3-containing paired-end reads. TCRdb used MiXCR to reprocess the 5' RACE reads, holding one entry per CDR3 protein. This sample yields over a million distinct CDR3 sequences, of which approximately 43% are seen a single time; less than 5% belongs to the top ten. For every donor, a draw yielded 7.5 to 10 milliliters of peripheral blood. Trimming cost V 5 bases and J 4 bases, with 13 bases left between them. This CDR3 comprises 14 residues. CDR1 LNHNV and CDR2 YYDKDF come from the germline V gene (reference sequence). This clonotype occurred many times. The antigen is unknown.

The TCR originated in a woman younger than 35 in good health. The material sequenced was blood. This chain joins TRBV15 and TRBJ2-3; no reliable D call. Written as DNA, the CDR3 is TGTGCCACCAGCCCCCCCCCTCTAGCAGATACGCAGTATTTT. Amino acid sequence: CATSPPPLADTQYF.